This entry concerns a single T cell receptor beta chain. It has no known antigen specificity. One base away there is no much larger clone; base qualities are not given. This specimen comes from a study of T cell responses to AZD1222 COVID-19 vaccine (dated by TCRdb to the early 2020s). For the wider study: A total of around 240 trial participants underwent TCR sequencing, of whom 207 had received two doses of AZD1222 and 26 had received two doses of the MenACWY control vaccine. Trial participants were enrolled by age into subgroups of 18-55, 56-69 and 70-plus years, and roughly 160, 29 and 62 TCR-sequenced participants, respectively, were included in these subgroups.

The CDR3 regions of human TCRbeta chains were analyzed by immunosequencing. The authors' analysis ran thus. TCRs in the repertoires were compared against a reference library of SARS-CoV-2-specific TCRs that had been generated with the MIRA antigen-specificity platform. Breadth was defined as the fraction of unique TCRs that were SARS-CoV-2-associated. Depth was defined as the fraction of total T cells that were SARS-CoV-2-associated. Each spike-specific TCR was assigned to its reactive spike region and to a CD4 or CD8 class using the MIRA data. Log10-transformed breadth and depth values were compared by one-way ANOVA with Sidak's multiple comparisons tests. The table was pulled from immuneACCESS by TCRdb, which kept in-frame rearrangements only. Such tables lose some clones; where checked, under half of the loss comes from unresolved V genes, and the rest has no known cause. D and trimming were read from the DNA, whereas the V and J calls and clone size are those reported in that table. Across this sample there are 150,000 to 170,000 clones, with roughly 90% seen only once. Jointly, the top ten make up under 7% of the sample.

This specimen's time point label, per the study, means: baseline before first vaccination. The label giving this sample's treatment or condition can be read as: meningococcal conjugate vaccine given as trial control. Samples from vaccinated people were obtained from the UK trials COV001 and COV002, which included a single-blind randomized controlled phase 2/3 trial of AZD1222 (ChAdOx1 nCoV-19) in healthy adults. Trial participant PBMC samples were collected at day 0 and day 28 after the second dose for TCRbeta chain sequencing. The germline ends are 15 bases apart after V is trimmed by 0 bases and J by 4 bases. Taken from cysteine to phenylalanine, the CDR3 has 16 residues. Of all the DNA, just the CDR3 is kept, 48 bases in frame from base 1. CDR1 and CDR2, per the germline V gene, are SGHVS and FQNEAQ. Findings and caveats that apply to the study as a whole: Because no samples from the day 14 peak response were available, repertoires could be characterized only after the peak T cell response. The whole spike protein was spanned by vaccine-associated CD4 TCRs, and dominant responses were seen in regions 160-218 and 743-854. Spike-specific TCR breadth and depth rose significantly after two AZD1222 doses compared with day 0 and with MenACWY recipients. Most participants were white British and females outnumbered males, and the authors suggested that clonal diversity may have been underestimated. Epitopes outside the regions mutated in the B.1.351 and B.1.1.7 variants were reportedly recognized by nearly half of the unique spike-specific TCRs. In the small 56-69-year group, the increase in depth fell short of significance, most likely because of low power. Conclusions about previously exposed vaccinees are limited because only five or six AZD1222 recipients were SARS-CoV-2 seropositive at baseline.

The origin of this receptor is an adult in good health. The sequence links TRBV7-8 to TRBJ1-1; the best D guess is TRBD1, with 5 bases matching. Here the sequenced sample was peripheral blood, taken on day 0 of MenACWY control vaccination. The CDR3 is CASSLALRGGSTEAFF. The DNA is as follows: TGTGCCAGCAGCTTAGCGCTTAGGGGTGGAAGCACTGAAGCTTTCTTT. Here the CDR3 is joined to the reference TRBV7-8 and TRBJ1-1 genes, and the full variable domain is: GAGVSQSPRYKVAKRGQDVALRCDPISGHVSLFWYQQALGQGPEFLTYFQNEAQLDKSGLPSDRFFAERPEGSVSTLKIQRTQQEDSAVYLCASSLALRGGSTEAFFGQGTRLTVV.